One sample yielded the 22 T cell receptor beta chains listed below, sequenced in a study of T cell responses to AZD1222 COVID-19 vaccine. TCRdb's table, derived via immunoSEQ multiplex PCR, lists solely in-frame clones and lacks some. The sample consists of about 100,000 clones, about 89% of them appearing once. This specimen was peripheral blood, taken 28 days after the second dose of the MenACWY control vaccine. The origin of the receptors is an adult who received the MenACWY meningococcal vaccine as a control.

The rearrangement uses TRBV5-4 and TRBJ1-4, with D unclear. Trimming pared 2 bases from V and 8 bases from J, leaving 13 bases between. CDR3 length: 14 amino acids. From germline, CDR1 is SGHNT and CDR2 YYREEE (reference sequence). CDR3: CASSFEGVGEKLFF. CDR3 nucleotide sequence: TGTGCCAGCAGCTTTGAGGGAGTTGGGGAAAAACTGTTTTTT.

This rearrangement joins TRBV6-5 to TRBJ1-3; D is perhaps TRBD1 (5 bases). Between the trimmed V and J ends, which lost 7 bases and 4 bases, there was a span of 14 bases. CDR1 is MNHEY and CDR2 is SVGAGI in the germline V gene. The length of the CDR3 is 14 residues. This CDR3 reads CASTPPGQGNTIYF. CDR3 nucleotides: TGTGCCAGCACCCCCCCGGGGCAGGGAAACACCATATATTTT.

This rearrangement joins TRBV7-2 to TRBJ2-2; no reliable D call. With 5 bases removed from V and 4 bases from J, the gap between germline ends came to 11 bases. This CDR3 comprises 14 residues. Germline CDR1 SGHTA, CDR2 FQGNSA. CDR3 amino acids: CASSSRAATGELFF. The CDR3 DNA follows: TGTGCCAGCAGCAGCCGGGCCGCCACCGGGGAGCTGTTTTTT.

The chain couples TRBV12-3 or TRBV12-4 to TRBJ2-2; D unresolved. CDR3 size: 13 residues. Trimming shortened V by 3 bases and J by 0 bases, and 2 bases separated the two germline ends. CDR3 amino acids: CASSFSNTGELFF. The CDR3, as DNA: TGTGCCAGCAGTTTCTCGAACACCGGGGAGCTGTTTTTT.

V gene TRBV6-5 combines with J gene TRBJ2-3; D is possibly TRBD1 (6 bases). The CDR3 has 14 amino acids. CDR1 is MNHEY, CDR2 SVGAGI, per germline. V lost 6 bases to trimming and J lost 1 base, with 11 bases between them. In DNA, the CDR3 is TGTGCCAGCAGCACGAGGACAGGCACAGATACGCAGTATTTT. It translates to CASSTRTGTDTQYF.

The genes are TRBV13 and TRBJ2-7, with D tentatively TRBD2 (6 bases). CDR1 and CDR2 from the germline V gene are PRHDT and FYEKMQ (reference sequence). The CDR3 consists of 18 residues. V lost 3 bases, J lost 0 bases, and 21 bases lay in between. This CDR3 reads CASSFRDRKRESSYEQYF. CDR3 coding DNA: TGTGCCAGCAGCTTCCGGGACCGAAAACGGGAGAGCTCCTACGAGCAGTACTTC.

This chain joins TRBV19 and TRBJ2-3; 9 bases agree with TRBD2. The V and J ends lost 7 bases and 1 base, in that order; junction bases with no gene match: 3. The CDR3 is made up of 14 amino acids. Germline V gene sequence: CDR1 LNHDA, CDR2 SQIVND (reference sequence). CDR3 sequence: CASMERGGTDTQYF. The CDR3 nucleotides are TGTGCCAGTATGGAGCGGGGGGGCACAGATACGCAGTATTTT.

CDR3 DNA sequence: TGTGCCAGCAGCCTCAGCTCCATGAACACTGAAGCTTTCTTT. The encoded protein is CASSLSSMNTEAFF. The chain employs TRBV7-2 and TRBJ1-1; the D is unclear. This CDR3 contains 14 residues. Germline V gene sequence: CDR1 SGHTA, CDR2 FQGNSA. With 5 bases removed from V and 0 bases from J, the gap between germline ends came to 10 bases.

The CDR3 protein is CASSVGGQNTEAFF. The CDR3 bases are TGTGCCAGCAGCGTAGGGGGGCAGAACACTGAAGCTTTCTTT. The V call is TRBV9, the J call TRBJ1-1, with D perhaps TRBD1 (6 bases). Between the trimmed V and J ends, which lost 0 bases and 1 base, there was a span of 7 bases. Germline lookup yields CDR1 SGDLS and CDR2 YYNGEE. The CDR3 runs to 14 residues.

The chain combines TRBV4-2 with TRBJ1-5, with unresolved D. This CDR3 is 16 amino acids long. V was pared by 2 bases and J by 2 bases, with 13 bases between. Germline values: CDR1 LGHNA, CDR2 YNFKEQ. The DNA for the CDR3 is TGTGCCAGCAGCCAATTAGGAACCAACGGCAATCAGCCCCAGCATTTT. This encodes CASSQLGTNGNQPQHF.

The chain couples TRBV3-1 (or the pseudogene TRBV3-2) to TRBJ1-1; TRBD1 might be the D (6 bases). Per germline, CDR1 LGHDT and CDR2 YNNKEL (reference sequence). The CDR3 is 14 residues long. Trimming left V 0 bases short and J 5 bases short, with 10 bases between. DNA of the CDR3: TGTGCCAGCAGCCAAGAGCAGGGGAGGACTGAAGCTTTCTTT. Translating gives CASSQEQGRTEAFF.

The gene calls are TRBV7-9 and TRBJ1-3, with TRBD1 as a possible D gene (5 bases). V lost 7 bases and J lost 0, with 16 bases in between. Germline-derived CDR1 and CDR2 are SEHNR and FQNEAQ (reference sequence). This CDR3 has 16 residues. CDR3 sequence: CASTDTDSSSGNTIYF. Written as DNA, the CDR3 is TGTGCCAGCACCGATACAGACAGTTCCTCTGGAAACACCATATATTTT.

The chain joins TRBV5-1 to TRBJ2-3; 12 nucleotides line up with TRBD1. The CDR3 totals 16 residues. Germline V gene sequence: CDR1 SGHRS, CDR2 YFSETQ. Trimming cost V 4 bases and J 4 bases; bases outside gene matches: 7. CDR3 in DNA: TGCGCCAGCAGCCTCTACGGGACAGGGGGCGCAGATACGCAGTATTTT. Its translation: CASSLYGTGGADTQYF.

The sample holds a few counts of this clone. The rearrangement uses TRBV7-8 and TRBJ2-1; 9 nucleotides align to TRBD2. There are 14 residues in the CDR3. Losses at the gene ends were 3 bases for V and 7 bases for J; bases not matched to a gene: 4. Germline assignment: CDR1 SGHVS and CDR2 FQNEAQ. CDR3 coding DNA: TGTGCCAGCAGCTTGCGGGGGGGCCGGAATGAGCAGTTCTTC. Translating gives CASSLRGGRNEQFF.

The chain has TRBV29-1 and TRBJ2-5, with 7 bases matching TRBD2. Per germline, CDR1 SQVTM and CDR2 ANQGSEA. CDR3 length equals 14 residues. V lost 6 bases, J lost 5 bases, and 12 bases stayed unmatched. In DNA form, the CDR3 reads TGCAGCGTCTCGTTCCGGGGGGTCGGGGAGACCCAGTACTTC. It yields the protein CSVSFRGVGETQYF.

The rearrangement joins TRBV4-3 to TRBJ1-1; D is unresolved. The CDR3 covers 15 residues. The ends were cut back, 1 base at V and 6 bases at J, with 15 bases in the middle. In germline, CDR1 is LGHNA, CDR2 YSLEER. The CDR3 here is CASSQAASTGSEAFF. DNA of the CDR3: TGCGCCAGCAGCCAAGCCGCCTCGACTGGGTCTGAAGCTTTCTTT.

This chain uses TRBV9 with TRBJ2-5; 14 bases line up with TRBD2. The length of the CDR3 is 17 residues. CDR1 is SGDLS, CDR2 YYNGEE, per germline. J gave up 5 bases and V 2 bases, and 8 bases lay outside the gene matches. Written as DNA, the CDR3 is TGTGCCAGCAGCGTGGGACTAGCGGGGGCCCCGGGCGAGACCCAGTACTTC. Translated, it gives CASSVGLAGAPGETQYF. Full variable domain (outside the CDR3, taken from reference TRBV9 and TRBJ2-5): DSGVTQTPKHLITATGQRVTLRCSPRSGDLSVYWYQQSLDQGLQFLIQYYNGEERAKGNILERFSAQQFPDLHSELNLSSLELGDSALYFCASSVGLAGAPGETQYFGPGTRLLVL.

V is TRBV6-2 or TRBV6-3 and J is TRBJ2-1; D gene unclear. V lost 5 bases and J 9 bases, leaving 8 bases between the germline ends. CDR1 is MNHEY, CDR2 SVGEGT, per germline. The CDR3 loop spans 11 amino acids. In DNA form, the CDR3 reads TGTGCCAGCAGTCGTTTTGGTGAGCAGTTCTTC. It yields the protein CASSRFGEQFF.

This clone has just a few counts. The chain couples TRBV11-2 to TRBJ1-3; 7 bases agree with TRBD1. CDR3 size: 18 residues. Trimming cost V 5 bases and J 0 bases; bases outside gene matches: 13. Germline V gene sequence: CDR1 SGHAT, CDR2 FQNNGV. CDR3 loop: CASSPRATGYVSGNTIYF. CDR3 nucleotide sequence: TGTGCCAGCAGCCCAAGAGCGACAGGGTACGTCTCTGGAAACACCATATATTTT. The complete variable domain, with remaining parts taken from reference TRBV11-2 and TRBJ1-3, reads EAGVAQSPRYKIIEKRQSVAFWCNPISGHATLYWYQQILGQGPKLLIQFQNNGVVDDSQLPKDRFSAERLKGVDSTLKIQPAKLEDSAVYLCASSPRATGYVSGNTIYFGEGSWLTVV.

The genes are TRBV5-1 and TRBJ2-3, with 11 bases lining up with TRBD2. Germline CDR1 reads SGHRS; CDR2 reads YFSETQ. J gave up 2 bases and V 6 bases, and 5 bases lay outside the gene matches. The CDR3 is 15 amino acids. CDR3 DNA: TGCGCCAGCACTCCTAGCGGGGGGCTCACAGATACGCAGTATTTT. Its translation is CASTPSGGLTDTQYF.

This rearrangement joins TRBV2 to TRBJ2-3; no clear D gene. Germline loops: CDR1 SNHLY, CDR2 FYNNEI. Trimming removed 7 bases from V and 4 bases from J, with 12 bases in between. The CDR3 spans 13 residues. The CDR3 DNA is TGTGCCAGCAAAGGAGATCGGGCAGATACGCAGTATTTT. It specifies CASKGDRADTQYF. Supplemented by reference TRBV2 and TRBJ2-3, the full variable domain reads EPEVTQTPSHQVTQMGQEVILRCVPISNHLYFYWYRQILGQKVEFLVSFYNNEISEKSEIFDDQFSVERPDGSNFTLKIRSTKLEDSAMYFCASKGDRADTQYFGPGTRLTVL.

The chain couples TRBV11-2 to TRBJ2-1; 12 nucleotides line up with TRBD2. Per the germline V gene, CDR1 is SGHAT and CDR2 is FQNNGV. The CDR3 extends over 16 amino acids. Trimming cost V 4 bases and J 0 bases; bases outside gene matches: 1. The CDR3 DNA reads as TGTGCCAGCAGCTCTAGCGGGGGGGCCTCCTACAATGAGCAGTTCTTC. The encoded protein is CASSSSGGASYNEQFF.